Following are 11 T cell receptor beta chains from one sample sequenced in a study of blood T cell repertoires in COVID-19. The protocol was immunoSEQ multiplex PCR, while the TCRdb copy is restricted to in-frame clones and leaves out a portion. Altogether under 100,000 clones are present, over 75% being singletons, with the ten largest covering around a quarter. Sequencing was done on a sample of peripheral blood. The receptors originated from an elderly man with active or convalescent COVID-19.

The chain joins TRBV12-5 to TRBJ1-6, with TRBD1 matching 9 bases. J gave up 9 bases and V 3 bases, and 3 bases lay outside the gene matches. From germline, CDR1 is LGHNT and CDR2 FRNRAP. The CDR3 is made up of 14 amino acids. CDR3 loop: CASGLGDRASPLHF. CDR3 nucleotide sequence: TGTGCTAGTGGTTTAGGGGACAGGGCTTCACCCCTCCACTTT.

The chain links TRBV6-2 or TRBV6-3 to TRBJ1-5, with D tentatively TRBD1 (6 bases). CDR3 size: 14 residues. The germline V gene has CDR1 MNHEY and CDR2 SVGEGT. V was shortened by 6 bases and J by 4 bases, with 13 bases between the two germline ends. Written as DNA, the CDR3 is TGTGCCAGCAGCCGGACAGCCCCTAATCAGCCCCAGCATTTT. The encoded protein is CASSRTAPNQPQHF.

J is TRBJ2-5 and V is TRBV12-5, with 7 nucleotides matching TRBD1. Germline assignment: CDR1 LGHNT and CDR2 FRNRAP. The CDR3 length is 15 residues. V gave up 4 bases and J gave up 0 bases; unmatched junction bases: 5. CDR3: CASGSGTAYQETQYF. In DNA form, the CDR3 reads TGTGCTAGTGGTTCAGGGACAGCGTACCAAGAGACCCAGTACTTC. Full variable domain (outside the CDR3, taken from reference TRBV12-5 and TRBJ2-5): DARVTQTPRHKVTEMGQEVTMRCQPILGHNTVFWYRQTMMQGLELLAYFRNRAPLDDSGMPKDRFSAEMPDATLATLKIQPSEPRDSAVYFCASGSGTAYQETQYFGPGTRLLVL.

V and J are TRBV4-1 and TRBJ1-5; 7 bases are a match to TRBD1. The V and J ends lost 7 bases and 0 bases, in that order; junction bases with no gene match: 12. Germline V lookup: CDR1 MGHRA, CDR2 YSYEKL. The CDR3 covers 17 residues. The CDR3 region is CASIIGGGGNSNQPQHF. The CDR3 coding sequence is TGCGCCAGCATTATAGGAGGGGGCGGAAATAGCAATCAGCCCCAGCATTTT.

J is TRBJ1-1 and V is TRBV19, with TRBD1 matching 10 bases. Germline-derived CDR1 and CDR2 are LNHDA and SQIVND (reference sequence). V lost 1 base and J lost 2; bases outside the gene matches: 10. The CDR3 consists of 18 residues. CDR3: CASSIGGTGEGENTEAFF. CDR3 DNA sequence: TGTGCCAGTAGTATAGGCGGGACAGGGGAGGGGGAAAACACTGAAGCTTTCTTT.

V is TRBV11-2 and J is TRBJ2-5; a possible D gene is TRBD2 (6 bases). The ends were cut back, 5 bases at V and 7 bases at J, with 17 bases in the middle. Germline CDR1 reads SGHAT; CDR2 reads FQNNGV. The CDR3 has 14 amino acids. CDR3 DNA sequence: TGTGCCAGCAGCCCCCCGGGGGTGATCGGGACCCAGTACTTC. The encoded protein is CASSPPGVIGTQYF.

CDR3 in amino acids: CASSDGLYGYTF. The CDR3 region has the DNA TGTGCCAGCAGTGACGGACTTTATGGCTACACCTTC. This chain uses TRBV6-1 with TRBJ1-2; unclear D gene. Trimming removed 3 bases from V and 5 bases from J, with 7 bases in between. This CDR3 comprises 12 residues. CDR1 MNHNS and CDR2 SASEGT come from the germline V gene.

The genes are TRBV2 and TRBJ1-5; D not resolved. The V end lost 3 bases, the J end lost 4 bases, and 7 bases lay between the germline ends. The CDR3 contains 13 residues. The germline gives CDR1 SNHLY, CDR2 FYNNEI. CDR3 region: CASSERANQPQHF. The CDR3 DNA is TGTGCCAGCAGTGAGAGGGCTAATCAGCCCCAGCATTTT.

A few counts support this clone. The rearrangement links TRBV3-1 (or the pseudogene TRBV3-2) to TRBJ1-2, with D maybe TRBD1 (5 bases). The CDR3 totals 12 residues. From germline, CDR1 is LGHDT and CDR2 YNNKEL (reference sequence). Trimming shortened V by 8 bases and J by 5 bases, and 12 bases separated the two germline ends. The CDR3 DNA follows: TGTGCCAGCGGAGACAGCGTATATGGCTACACCTTC. Amino acid sequence: CASGDSVYGYTF.

V usage is TRBV19 and J usage is TRBJ1-4, with TRBD1 identical over 8 bases. The germline V gene encodes CDR1 LNHDA and CDR2 SQIVND (reference sequence). V gave up 3 bases and J gave up 4 bases; unmatched junction bases: 4. This CDR3 has 15 residues. The CDR3 spells CASSISGTGNEKLFF. Written as DNA, the CDR3 is TGTGCCAGTAGTATTTCCGGGACAGGTAATGAAAAACTGTTTTTT.

Comments on this clone: Other DNA variants within this sample encode the same CDR3. The chain joins TRBV18 to TRBJ1-1, with a possible D match to TRBD1 (6 bases). The CDR3 spans 13 residues. CDR1 and CDR2 (germline): KGHSH, LQKENI. Trimming removed 3 bases at V and 1 base at J, with 6 bases between. Here the CDR3 DNA reads TGTGCCAGCTCACCGGGACAGAACACTGAAGCTTTCTTT. It codes for CASSPGQNTEAFF.